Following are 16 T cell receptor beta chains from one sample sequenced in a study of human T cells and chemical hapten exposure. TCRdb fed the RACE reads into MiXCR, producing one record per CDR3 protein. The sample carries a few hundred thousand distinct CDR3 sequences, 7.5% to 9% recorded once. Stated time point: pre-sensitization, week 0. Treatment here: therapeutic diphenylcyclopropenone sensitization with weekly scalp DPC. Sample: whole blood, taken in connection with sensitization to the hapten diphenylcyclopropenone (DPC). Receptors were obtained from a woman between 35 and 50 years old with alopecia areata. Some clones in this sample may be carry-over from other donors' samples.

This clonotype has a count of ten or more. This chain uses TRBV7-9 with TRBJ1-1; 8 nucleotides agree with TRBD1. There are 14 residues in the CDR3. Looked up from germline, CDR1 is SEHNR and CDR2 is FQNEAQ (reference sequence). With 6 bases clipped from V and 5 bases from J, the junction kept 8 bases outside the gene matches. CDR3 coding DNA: TGTGCCAGCAGTCTCAGGACAGGGAGAACTGAAGCTTTCTTT. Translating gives CASSLRTGRTEAFF.

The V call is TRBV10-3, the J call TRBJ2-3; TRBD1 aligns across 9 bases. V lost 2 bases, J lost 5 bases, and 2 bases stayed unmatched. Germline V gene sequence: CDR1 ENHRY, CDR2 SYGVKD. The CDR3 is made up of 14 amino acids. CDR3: CAISERDREDTQYF. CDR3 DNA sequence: TGTGCCATCAGTGAGAGGGACAGGGAAGATACGCAGTATTTT.

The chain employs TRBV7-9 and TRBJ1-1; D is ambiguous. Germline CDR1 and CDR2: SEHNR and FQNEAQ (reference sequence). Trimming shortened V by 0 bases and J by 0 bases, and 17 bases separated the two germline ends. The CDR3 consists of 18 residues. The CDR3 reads CASSLAGRTLRLNTEAFF. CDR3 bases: TGTGCCAGCAGCTTAGCGGGCCGGACCCTTCGTTTGAACACTGAAGCTTTCTTT.

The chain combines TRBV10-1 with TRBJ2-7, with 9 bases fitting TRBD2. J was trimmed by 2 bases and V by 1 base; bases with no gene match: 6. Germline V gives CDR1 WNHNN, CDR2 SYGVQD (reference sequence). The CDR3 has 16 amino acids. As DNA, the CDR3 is TGCGCCAGCAGTGAGTGGACGACTAGCGGTACCTACGAGCAGTACTTC. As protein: CASSEWTTSGTYEQYF.

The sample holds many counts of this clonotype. The CDR3 DNA reads as TGTGCCAGCAGGTCCGGACTAGCCGGGGGCAATCAGCCCCAGCATTTT. Protein: CASRSGLAGGNQPQHF. The V call is TRBV6-2 or TRBV6-3, the J call TRBJ1-5; D unresolved. The CDR3 is made up of 16 amino acids. V lost 6 bases and J lost 2, with 17 bases in between. Germline CDR1 and CDR2: MNHEY and SVGEGT.

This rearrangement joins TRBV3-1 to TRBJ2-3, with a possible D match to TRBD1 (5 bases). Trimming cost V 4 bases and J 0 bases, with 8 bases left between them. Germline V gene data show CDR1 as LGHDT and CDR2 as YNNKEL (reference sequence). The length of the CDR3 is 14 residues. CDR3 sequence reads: CASSRQISTDTQYF. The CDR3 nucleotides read TGTGCCAGCAGCCGACAGATAAGCACAGATACGCAGTATTTT.

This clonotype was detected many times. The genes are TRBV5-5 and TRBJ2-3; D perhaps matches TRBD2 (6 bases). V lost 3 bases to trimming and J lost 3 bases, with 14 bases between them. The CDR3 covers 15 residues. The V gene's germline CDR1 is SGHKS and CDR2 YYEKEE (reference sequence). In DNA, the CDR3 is TGTGCCAGCAGCTCAGCGGGCAGAGGAACAGATACGCAGTATTTT. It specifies CASSSAGRGTDTQYF.

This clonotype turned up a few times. DNA for the CDR3: TGTGCCAGCTCACCCGGAGGGAAGGGCAATCAGCCCCAGCATTTT. It yields the protein CASSPGGKGNQPQHF. The V call is TRBV18, the J call TRBJ1-5, with D unclear. Germline CDR1 is KGHSH and CDR2 is LQKENI. Trimming took off 3 bases at V and 2 bases at J, with 11 bases between the two ends. The CDR3 consists of 15 residues.

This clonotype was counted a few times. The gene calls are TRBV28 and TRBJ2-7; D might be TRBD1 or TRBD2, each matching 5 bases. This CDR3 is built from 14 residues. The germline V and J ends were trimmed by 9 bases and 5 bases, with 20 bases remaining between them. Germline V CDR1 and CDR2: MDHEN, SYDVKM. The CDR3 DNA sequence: TGTGCCAGTGAGCCCAGGGTCGTGGGGGACGAGCAGTACTTC. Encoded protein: CASEPRVVGDEQYF.

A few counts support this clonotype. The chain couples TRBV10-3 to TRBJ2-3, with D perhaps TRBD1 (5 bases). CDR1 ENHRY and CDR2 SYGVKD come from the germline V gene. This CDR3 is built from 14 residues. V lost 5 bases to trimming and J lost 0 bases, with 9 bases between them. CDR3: CAISQGSSTDTQYF. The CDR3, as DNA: TGTGCCATCAGTCAGGGATCTAGCACAGATACGCAGTATTTT.

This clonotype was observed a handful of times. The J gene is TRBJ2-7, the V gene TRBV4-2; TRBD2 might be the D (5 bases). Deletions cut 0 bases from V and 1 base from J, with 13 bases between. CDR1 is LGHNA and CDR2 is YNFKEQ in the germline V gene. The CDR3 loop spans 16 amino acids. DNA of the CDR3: TGTGCCAGCAGCCAAGATGTGGGCGGGTATTCCTACGAGCAGTACTTC. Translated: CASSQDVGGYSYEQYF.

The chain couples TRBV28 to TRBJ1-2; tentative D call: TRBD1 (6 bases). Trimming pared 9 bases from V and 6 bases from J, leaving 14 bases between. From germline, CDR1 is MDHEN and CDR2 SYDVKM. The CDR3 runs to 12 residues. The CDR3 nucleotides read TGTGCCAGTAAAACAGGGAGTGATGGCTACACCTTC. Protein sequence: CASKTGSDGYTF.

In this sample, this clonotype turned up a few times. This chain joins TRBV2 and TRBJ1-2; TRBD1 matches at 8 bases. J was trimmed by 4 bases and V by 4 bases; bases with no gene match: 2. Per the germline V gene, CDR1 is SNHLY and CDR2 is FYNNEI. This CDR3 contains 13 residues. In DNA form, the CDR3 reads TGTGCCAGCAGTGGACAGGGGCCCTATGGCTACACCTTC. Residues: CASSGQGPYGYTF.

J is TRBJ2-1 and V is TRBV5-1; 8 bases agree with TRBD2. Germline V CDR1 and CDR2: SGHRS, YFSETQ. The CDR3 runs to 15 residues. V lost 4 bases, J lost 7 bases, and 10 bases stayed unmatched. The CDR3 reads CASSLGLAGRNEQFF. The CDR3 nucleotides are TGCGCCAGCAGCCTAGGACTAGCTGGGAGGAATGAGCAGTTCTTC.

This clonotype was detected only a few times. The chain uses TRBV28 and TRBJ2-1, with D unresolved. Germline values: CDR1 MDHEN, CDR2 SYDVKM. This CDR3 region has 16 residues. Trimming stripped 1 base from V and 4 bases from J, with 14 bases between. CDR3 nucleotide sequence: TGTGCCAGCAGTTTATACCGAACCGGACCTTACAATGAGCAGTTCTTC. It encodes CASSLYRTGPYNEQFF.

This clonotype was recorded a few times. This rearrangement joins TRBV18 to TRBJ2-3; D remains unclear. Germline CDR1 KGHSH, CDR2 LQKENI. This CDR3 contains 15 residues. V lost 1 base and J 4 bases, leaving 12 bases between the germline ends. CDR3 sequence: CASSPLGRTPDTQYF. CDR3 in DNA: TGTGCCAGCTCACCACTTGGACGCACGCCAGATACGCAGTATTTT. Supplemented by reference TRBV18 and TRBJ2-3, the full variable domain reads NAGVMQNPRHLVRRRGQEARLRCSPMKGHSHVYWYRQLPEEGLKFMVYLQKENIIDESGMPKERFSAEFPKEGPSILRIQQVVRGDSAAYFCASSPLGRTPDTQYFGPGTRLTVL.